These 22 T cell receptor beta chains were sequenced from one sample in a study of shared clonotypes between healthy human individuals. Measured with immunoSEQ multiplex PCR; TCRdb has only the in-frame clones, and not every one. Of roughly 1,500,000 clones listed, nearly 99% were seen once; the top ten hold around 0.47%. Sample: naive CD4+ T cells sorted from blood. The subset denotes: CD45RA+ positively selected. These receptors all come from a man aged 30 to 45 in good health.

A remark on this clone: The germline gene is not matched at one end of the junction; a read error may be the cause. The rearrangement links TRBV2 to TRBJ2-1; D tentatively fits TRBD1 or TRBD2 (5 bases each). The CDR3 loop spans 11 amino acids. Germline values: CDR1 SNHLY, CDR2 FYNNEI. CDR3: CASERGPPPVF. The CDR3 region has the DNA TGTGCCAGTGAGAGGGGCCCCCCCCCGGTCTTC.

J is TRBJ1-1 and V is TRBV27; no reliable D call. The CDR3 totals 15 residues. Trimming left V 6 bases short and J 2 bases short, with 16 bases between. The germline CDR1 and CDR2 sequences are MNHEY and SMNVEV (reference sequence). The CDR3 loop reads CASSRWVGINTEAFF. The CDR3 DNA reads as TGTGCCAGCAGCCGATGGGTAGGGATCAACACTGAAGCTTTCTTT.

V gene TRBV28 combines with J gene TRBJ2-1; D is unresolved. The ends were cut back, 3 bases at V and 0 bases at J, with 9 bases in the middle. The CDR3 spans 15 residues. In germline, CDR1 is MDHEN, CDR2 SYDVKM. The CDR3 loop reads CASSFSEVSYNEQFF. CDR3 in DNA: TGTGCCAGCAGTTTCTCTGAGGTCTCCTACAATGAGCAGTTCTTC.

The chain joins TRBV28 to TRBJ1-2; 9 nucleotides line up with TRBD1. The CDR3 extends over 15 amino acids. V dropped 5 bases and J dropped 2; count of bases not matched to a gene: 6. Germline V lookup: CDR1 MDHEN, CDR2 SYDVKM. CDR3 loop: CASSPAGTGNYGYTF. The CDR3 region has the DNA TGTGCCAGCAGTCCCGCCGGGACAGGGAACTATGGCTACACCTTC.

In DNA, the CDR3 is TGTGCCAGCAGCCCCCTAGCGGTCGTGTACAATGAGCAGTTCTTC. Protein: CASSPLAVVYNEQFF. The genes are TRBV7-9 and TRBJ2-1, with 7 bases lining up with TRBD2. From germline, CDR1 is SEHNR and CDR2 FQNEAQ (reference sequence). V shed 5 bases and J 4 bases; nucleotides not matched to a gene: 8. The CDR3 runs to 15 residues.

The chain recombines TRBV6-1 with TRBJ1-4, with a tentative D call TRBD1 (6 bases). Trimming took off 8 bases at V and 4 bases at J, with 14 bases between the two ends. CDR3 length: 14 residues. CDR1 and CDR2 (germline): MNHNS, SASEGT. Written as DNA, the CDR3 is TGTGCCAGCGTAAACAGGGCCTATAATGAAAAACTGTTTTTT. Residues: CASVNRAYNEKLFF.

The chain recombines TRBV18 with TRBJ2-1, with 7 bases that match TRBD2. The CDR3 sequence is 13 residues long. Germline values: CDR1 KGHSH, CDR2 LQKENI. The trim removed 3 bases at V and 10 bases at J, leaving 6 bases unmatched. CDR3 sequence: CASSPISSGEQFF. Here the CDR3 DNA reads TGTGCCAGCTCACCCATTTCTAGCGGAGAGCAGTTCTTC.

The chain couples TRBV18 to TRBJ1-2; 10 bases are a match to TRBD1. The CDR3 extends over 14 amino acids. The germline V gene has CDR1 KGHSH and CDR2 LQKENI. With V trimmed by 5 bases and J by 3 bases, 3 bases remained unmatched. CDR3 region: CASSYGQGDYGYTF. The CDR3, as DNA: TGTGCCAGCTCATATGGACAGGGGGACTATGGCTACACCTTC. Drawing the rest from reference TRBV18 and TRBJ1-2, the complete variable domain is NAGVMQNPRHLVRRRGQEARLRCSPMKGHSHVYWYRQLPEEGLKFMVYLQKENIIDESGMPKERFSAEFPKEGPSILRIQQVVRGDSAAYFCASSYGQGDYGYTFGSGTRLTVV.

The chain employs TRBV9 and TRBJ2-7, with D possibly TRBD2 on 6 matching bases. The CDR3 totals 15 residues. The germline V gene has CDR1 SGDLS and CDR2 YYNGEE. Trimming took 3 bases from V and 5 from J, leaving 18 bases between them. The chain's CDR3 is CASSATGGPGDEQYF. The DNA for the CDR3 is TGTGCCAGCAGCGCAACCGGAGGGCCGGGTGACGAGCAGTACTTC.

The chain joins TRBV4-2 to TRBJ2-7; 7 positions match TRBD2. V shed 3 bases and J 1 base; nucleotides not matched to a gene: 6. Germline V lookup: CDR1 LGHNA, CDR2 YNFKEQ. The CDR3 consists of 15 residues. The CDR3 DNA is TGTGCCAGCAGCCACCATAGCGGGTCTTCCTACGAGCAGTACTTC. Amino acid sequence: CASSHHSGSSYEQYF.

The CDR3 coding sequence is TGTGCCAGCAGTCAACTCGGGACTAGCGGGACGCAGTACTTC. Its translation: CASSQLGTSGTQYF. The V gene is TRBV6-5, the J gene TRBJ2-7; 13 nucleotides agree with TRBD2. The CDR3 has 14 amino acids. J gave up 9 bases and V 5 bases, and 7 bases lay outside the gene matches. CDR1 MNHEY and CDR2 SVGAGI come from the germline V gene.

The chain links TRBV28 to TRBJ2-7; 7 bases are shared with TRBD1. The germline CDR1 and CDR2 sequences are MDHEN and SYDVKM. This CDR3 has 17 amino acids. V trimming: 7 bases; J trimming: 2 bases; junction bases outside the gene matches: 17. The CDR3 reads CASIPHYDRAGTYEQYF. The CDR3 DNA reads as TGTGCCAGCATCCCACATTACGACAGGGCAGGGACCTACGAGCAGTACTTC.

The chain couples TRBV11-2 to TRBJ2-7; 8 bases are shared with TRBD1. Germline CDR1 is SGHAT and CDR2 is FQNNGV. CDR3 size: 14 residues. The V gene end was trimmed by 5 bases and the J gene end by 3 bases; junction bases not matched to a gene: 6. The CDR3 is CASSPRTGNYEQYF. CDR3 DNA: TGTGCCAGCAGCCCCCGGACAGGGAACTACGAGCAGTACTTC.

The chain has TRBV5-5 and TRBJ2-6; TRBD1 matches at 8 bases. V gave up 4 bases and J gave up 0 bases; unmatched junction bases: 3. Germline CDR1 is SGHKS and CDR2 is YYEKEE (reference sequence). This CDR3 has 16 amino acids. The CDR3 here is CASSGTGPSGANVLTF. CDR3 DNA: TGTGCCAGCAGCGGGACAGGACCCTCTGGGGCCAACGTCCTGACTTTC.

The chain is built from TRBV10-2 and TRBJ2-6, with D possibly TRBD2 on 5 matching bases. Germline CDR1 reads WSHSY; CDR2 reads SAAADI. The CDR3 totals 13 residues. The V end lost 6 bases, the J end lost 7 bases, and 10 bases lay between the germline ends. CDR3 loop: CASSRGLANVLTF. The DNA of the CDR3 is TGCGCCAGCAGCCGAGGGCTAGCCAACGTCCTGACTTTC.

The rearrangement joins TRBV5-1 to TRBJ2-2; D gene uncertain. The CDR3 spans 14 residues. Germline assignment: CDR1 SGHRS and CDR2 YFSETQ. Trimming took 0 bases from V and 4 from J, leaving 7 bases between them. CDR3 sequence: CASSLGSVTGELFF. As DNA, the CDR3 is TGCGCCAGCAGCTTGGGATCCGTCACCGGGGAGCTGTTTTTT.

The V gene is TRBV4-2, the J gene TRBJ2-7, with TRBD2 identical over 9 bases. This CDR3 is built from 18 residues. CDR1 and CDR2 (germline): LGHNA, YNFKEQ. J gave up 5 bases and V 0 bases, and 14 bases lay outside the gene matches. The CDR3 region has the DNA TGTGCCAGCAGCCAAGAAAGCGGGAGGCGGCTCCGGGGCCACGAGCAGTACTTC. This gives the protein CASSQESGRRLRGHEQYF.

This CDR3 is CASSNTGTEYEQYF. In DNA form, the CDR3 reads TGTGCCAGCAGCAATACCGGGACAGAGTACGAGCAGTACTTC. The chain links TRBV5-6 to TRBJ2-7; 7 bases are a match to TRBD1. The CDR3 consists of 14 residues. Germline V CDR1 and CDR2: SGHDT, YYEEEE. The ends lost 4 bases at V and 4 bases at J; junction bases unmatched: 8. Full variable domain (missing parts from reference TRBV5-6 and TRBJ2-7): DAGVTQSPTHLIKTRGQQVTLRCSPKSGHDTVSWYQQALGQGPQFIFQYYEEEERQRGNFPDRFSGHQFPNYSSELNVNALLLGDSALYLCASSNTGTEYEQYFGPGTRLTVT.

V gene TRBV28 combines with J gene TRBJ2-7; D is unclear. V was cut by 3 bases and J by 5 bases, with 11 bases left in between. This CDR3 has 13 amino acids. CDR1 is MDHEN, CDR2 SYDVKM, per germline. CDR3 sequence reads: CASSFRVPNEQYF. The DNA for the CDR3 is TGTGCCAGCAGTTTTAGGGTTCCCAACGAGCAGTACTTC. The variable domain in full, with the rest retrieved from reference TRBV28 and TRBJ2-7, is DVKVTQSSRYLVKRTGEKVFLECVQDMDHENMFWYRQDPGLGLRLIYFSYDVKMKEKGDIPEGYSVSREKKERFSLILESASTNQTSMYLCASSFRVPNEQYFGPGTRLTVT.

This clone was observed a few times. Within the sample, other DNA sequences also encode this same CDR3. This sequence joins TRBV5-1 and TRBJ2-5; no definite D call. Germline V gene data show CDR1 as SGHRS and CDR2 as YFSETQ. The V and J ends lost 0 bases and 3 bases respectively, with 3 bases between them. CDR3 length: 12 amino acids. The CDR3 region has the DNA TGCGCCAGCAGCTTGGGGGAAGAGACCCAGTACTTC. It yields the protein CASSLGEETQYF.

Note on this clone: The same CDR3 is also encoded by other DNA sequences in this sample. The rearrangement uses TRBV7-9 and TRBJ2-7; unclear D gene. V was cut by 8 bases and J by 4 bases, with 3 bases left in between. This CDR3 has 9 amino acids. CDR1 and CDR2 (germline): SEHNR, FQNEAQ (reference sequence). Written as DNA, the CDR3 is TGTGCCAGCGGTTACGAGCAGTACTTC. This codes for CASGYEQYF.

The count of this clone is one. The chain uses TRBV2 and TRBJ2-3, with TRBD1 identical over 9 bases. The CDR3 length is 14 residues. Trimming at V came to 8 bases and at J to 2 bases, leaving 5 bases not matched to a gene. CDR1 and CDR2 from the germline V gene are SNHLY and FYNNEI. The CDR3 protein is CASLRDRATDTQYF. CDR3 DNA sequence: TGTGCCAGCCTACGGGACAGGGCCACAGATACGCAGTATTTT.